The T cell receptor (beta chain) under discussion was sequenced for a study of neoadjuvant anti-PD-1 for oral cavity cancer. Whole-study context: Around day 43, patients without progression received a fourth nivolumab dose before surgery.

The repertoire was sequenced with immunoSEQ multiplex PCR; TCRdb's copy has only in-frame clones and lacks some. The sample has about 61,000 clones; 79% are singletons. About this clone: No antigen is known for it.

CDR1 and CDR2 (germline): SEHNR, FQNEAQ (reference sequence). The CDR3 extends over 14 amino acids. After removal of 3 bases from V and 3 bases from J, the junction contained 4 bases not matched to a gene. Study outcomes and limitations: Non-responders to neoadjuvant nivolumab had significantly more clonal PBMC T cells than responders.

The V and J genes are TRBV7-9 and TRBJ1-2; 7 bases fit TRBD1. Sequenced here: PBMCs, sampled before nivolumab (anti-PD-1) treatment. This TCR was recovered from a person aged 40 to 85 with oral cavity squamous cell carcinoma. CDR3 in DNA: TGTGCCAGCAGCTTCGGGACAGATTACTATGGCTACACCTTC. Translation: CASSFGTDYYGYTF.